This T cell receptor beta chain comes out of a study of T cell responses to AZD1222 COVID-19 vaccine (dated by TCRdb to the early 2020s). Describing the broader study: Because spike-specific TCR depth and breadth did not differ between the two schedules, AZD1222 recipients who got a second dose at roughly 4 weeks were pooled with those who got a second dose at roughly 12 weeks. Trial participants were enrolled by age into 18-55, 56-69 and 70-plus year subgroups, with approximately 150, 28 and 58 TCR-sequenced participants respectively. TCR sequencing was performed for roughly 240 trial participants, of whom around 200 were given two doses of AZD1222 and some 26 were given two doses of MenACWY control vaccine. Here is what the overall study found, with its caveats: Reportedly, close to half of the unique spike-specific TCRs recognized epitopes lying outside the regions that are mutated in the B.1.351 and B.1.1.7 variants. No day 14 peak-response samples were available, so repertoires were characterized only after the peak T cell response. Participants were mostly white British and included more females than males, and it was suggested by the authors that clonal diversity may have been underestimated. The 56-69-year group was small, and its depth increase did not reach significance, likely because of low power. After two AZD1222 doses, spike-specific TCR breadth and depth were significantly higher than at day 0 and than in MenACWY recipients. Vaccine-associated CD4 TCRs spanned the whole spike protein, with dominant responses in regions 160-218 and 743-854. Only five to seven AZD1222 recipients were SARS-CoV-2 seropositive at baseline, limiting conclusions about previously exposed vaccinees.

Taken with the paper, the label for time point translates to: baseline before first vaccination. Vaccinee samples were obtained from the UK trials COV001 and COV002, which included a single-blind randomized controlled phase 2/3 trial of AZD1222 (ChAdOx1 nCoV-19) in healthy adults. Trial participant PBMC samples were collected at day 0 and day 28 after the second dose for TCRbeta chain sequencing. The CDR3 regions of human TCRbeta chains were analyzed by immunosequencing. The paper's processing steps were these. TCRs in the repertoires were compared against a reference library of SARS-CoV-2-specific TCRs that had been generated with the MIRA antigen-specificity platform. Breadth was defined as the fraction of unique TCRs that were SARS-CoV-2-associated, and depth was defined as the fraction of total T cells that were SARS-CoV-2-associated. Using the MIRA data, each spike-specific TCR was mapped to the spike region that the TCR reacts to and placed in a CD4 or CD8 class. Log10-transformed breadth and depth values were compared by one-way ANOVA with Sidak's multiple comparisons tests. This is the immuneACCESS table as TCRdb keeps it, with only in-frame sequences that have V and J called. A part of the clones is gone; compared with another copy, unresolved V genes explain less than half, and the rest is unexplained. V and J calls and clone size are copied from that table; D and trimming were computed from the DNA. A total of 98,000 or so clones appear in this sample, roughly 93% of them only once. The leading ten clones occupy less than 6.5% of the sample.

For CDR1 and CDR2, the germline V gene lists SGHTA and FQGNSA. From the cysteine through the phenylalanine, the CDR3 covers 13 amino acids. The CDR3 DNA has 39 bases and is translated from base 1. Trimming takes 5 bases from V and 2 bases from J, and the germline ends sit 10 bases apart. This clone was seen once. There is no known antigen for this receptor. Within one base of it there is no much larger clone, and no base qualities were kept. This clonotype was sampled from an adult in good health. The rearranged segments are TRBV7-2 and TRBJ2-7; the D gene is perhaps TRBD1, from 6 matching bases. The specimen was peripheral blood, collected on day 0 of AZD1222 vaccination. The CDR3 protein sequence reads: CASSQDRPYEQYF. The DNA reads as follows: TGTGCCAGCAGCCAGGACAGACCCTACGAGCAGTACTTC.